This record concerns one T cell receptor (beta chain) sequence. Its antigen remains unidentified. The record has no base qualities; no much larger clone is one base away. The library was made by the immunoSEQ multiplex PCR assay. A mixture of 60 forward primers for TCR Vbeta segments and 13 reverse primers for TCR Jbeta segments was used in the multiplex PCR. The CDR3 region of rearranged TCR beta genes was amplified from genomic DNA by a multiplex PCR assay. The amplified TCR beta libraries were sequenced on the Illumina HiSeq System as 87-base-pair reads. In the original analysis: A later analysis counted 75 million to 100 million unique TCR beta chains across the roughly 700 repertoires, and about 10 million of these chains were shared by at least two donors. To remove PCR and sequencing errors, raw reads were error-corrected and collapsed into unique sequences using a nearest-neighbor algorithm that merged closely related sequences. To assign V, D and J gene segments, CDR3 sequences were aligned to IMGT reference sequences. For a sequence to be retained, a match of at least six nucleotides was required to both a V gene segment and a J gene segment. A rearrangement was called productive if the CDR3 had no stop codons and remained in frame with V and J, and every other rearrangement was called non-productive. CDR3 was defined by IMGT convention, running from the second conserved V-encoded cysteine to the conserved J-encoded phenylalanine. In an earlier analysis of more than 550 of the donors, sequences lacking an unambiguous match to a single V gene segment were excluded. An earlier analysis of 587 of the donors classified V segments as functional when productive rearrangements were above 56.7% and as segregating when the standard deviation between donors was above 5%. To diagnose cytomegalovirus status from the catalog of TCR beta chain sequences, a statistical classification framework was built. In a later analysis, TCR nucleotide sequences were compared against IMGT/GENE-DB human TR gene sequences so that V and J genes could be assigned. A later analysis assigned CDR3 sequences and most-parsimonious VDJ recombination scenarios with the TCRdist pipeline. A later analysis defined each TCR beta chain by its CDR3 amino acid sequence plus V-gene family, and excluded reads lacking a unique V-gene family. A later analysis removed several hundred highly shared, low-generation-probability nucleotide sequences to deal with suspected cross-contamination and a sequencing artifact. For each public chain, a later analysis derived a clonal expansion index from normalized ranks of inferred template counts within each repertoire. A later analysis computed generation probabilities with a VDJ recombination model fitted to out-of-frame rearrangements, and checked the results against IGoR. In a later analysis, TCR-TCR, TCR-HLA and TCR-CMV co-occurrence was scored with hypergeometric tests, and a repertoire-size bias correction was applied to TCR pairs. To estimate false discovery rates, a later analysis permuted the HLA or CMV assignments 20 times. In a later analysis, co-occurring TCRs were grouped using DBSCAN, with TCRdist sequence similarity added in when clustering inside HLA-allele-positive subsets. Repertoires with fewer than 30,000 or more than 120,000 public chains, plus five repertoires with anomalous nucleotide sharing, were excluded from co-occurrence clustering. This is the immuneACCESS table as TCRdb keeps it, with only in-frame sequences that have V and J called. A part of the clones is gone; compared with another copy, unresolved V genes explain less than half, and the rest is unexplained. The V and J calls and the clone size are those of that table, but D and trimming were determined from the DNA. This sample lists about 190,000 clones; approximately 84% were detected once. The ten largest clones represent around 6% of the sample.

The cohort comprised around 700 healthy bone marrow donors. Cohort members were all nominally healthy when sampled, although unrecorded immune exposures were likely present. The donor tested CMV seropositive and was one of the 289 seropositive cohort members. A peripheral blood sample was collected from each donor, and TCR beta sequencing was performed on peripheral blood mononuclear cells. The Qiagen DNeasy Blood Extraction Kit was used to extract genomic DNA from the blood cell samples. This specimen comes from a study of cytomegalovirus exposure and HLA in healthy donors (dated by TCRdb to 2017 to 2019). Regarding the research as a whole: An earlier analysis of some 600 of the donors reported over 250 Gb of sequence data and 117 million unique TCR beta sequences obtained from around 190 million T cells. A later analysis re-analyzed previously published TCR beta repertoires from 650 to 800 donors and added high-resolution HLA genotyping to study TCR occurrence patterns. The study used immunosequencing to profile the T cell repertoires of several hundred subjects and linked those repertoires to cytomegalovirus serostatus. Across about 380 genotyped donors of the cohort, an average of approximately 200,000 unique TCR beta nucleotide sequences per donor were sequenced, and approximately 17% of those sequences were non-productive. An early release that covered 640 HLA-typed donors contained approximately 300 gigabases of sequencing data and tens of millions of unique TCR sequences. In an earlier analysis of around 540 of the donors, high-throughput TCR beta sequencing was used to judge whether each TCR beta V gene segment behaved as functional or pseudogenic. To predict cytomegalovirus infection status, the study brought together high-throughput TCR immunosequencing, statistical association of individual TCRs with disease status, and machine learning. The study aimed to test whether signatures of past pathogen exposure could be identified by cataloging public T cell receptors. HLA typing included class I and class II loci at four-digit resolution. Of the 300 to 500 genotyped donors, over 80% were placed in the genetic ancestry cluster associated with self-reported Caucasian donors. All discovery cohort repertoires had been generated using a single sequencing platform. Besides the first cohort of roughly 700 subjects, a separate validation cohort made up of over a hundred different subjects was used. Alongside the repertoire data, information on donor age, sex, ethnicity and CMV serostatus was compiled. Typing coverage varied by locus: roughly 629-640 donors for A, B, C, DRB1 and DQB1; more than 500 for DQA1; nearly 610 for DPA1; around 450 for DPB1. Roughly 5 DR-DQ haplotypes were handled as single units for association and clustering, since linkage in the cohort was strong. Rather than using new phenotypic data, the later analysis identified candidate immune exposures from TCR beta sequences and from how often those sequences occurred across donors. A later genetic analysis used genome-wide SNP genotypes for 398 of the 666 donors, treating that subset as a discovery cohort.

V is cut back by 6 bases and J by 7 bases, with 8 bases in the junction unmatched. The CDR3 runs 14 amino acids, cysteine and phenylalanine included. Of all the DNA, just the CDR3 is kept, 42 bases in frame from base 1. From the germline V gene (reference sequence), CDR1 is LNHDA and CDR2 is SQIVND. The investigation overall reported the following: In a later genetic analysis, fewer N-insertions in productive TCRs were reported among donors in an Asian-associated ancestry cluster than the roughly 700-donor mean. A cluster of highly shared sequence variants was judged likely to be a technical artifact of the sequencing pipeline. Some IMGT-functional V segments, including TRBV6-2 and TRBV6-3, could not be distinguished by the 87-base-pair reads and were therefore excluded. Linkage disequilibrium might explain the correlated functional status among segregating V segments, but an unknown experimental factor could not be ruled out. Because HLA typing was missing for some donors at each locus, association tests included only the typed subset. According to a later analysis, most CMV-associated TCR beta chains appeared to be HLA-restricted, and the HLA associations seemed to be driven largely by CMV exposure. A further reported finding was that TCR beta sequences accurately predicted the HLA-A and HLA-B alleles for most subjects in the first cohort. In a later genetic analysis, a missense DCLRE1C variant was associated with V-gene and J-gene trimming of TCR beta chains, and the association was replicated in an independent cohort. In an earlier analysis of approximately 590 of the donors, most TCR beta V segments appeared in productive rearrangements about 87% or about 30% of the time, broadly matching IMGT annotations. The only immune exposure information available for the cohort was CMV serostatus. At a false discovery rate of 0.05, a later analysis linked around 17,000 TCR beta sequences to specific HLA alleles. According to the authors, the approach could potentially be generalized to other disease states and immunological phenotypes. This cohort had only TCR beta chains sequenced, and the lack of alpha or paired-chain data limited which features could be detected. In a later analysis, HLA-associated TCR beta chains showed more clonal expansion and lower generation probabilities than non-associated chains that were equally common. In vitro tests confirmed that a few of the cytomegalovirus-associated TCR beta chains recognize cytomegalovirus antigens. A later analysis reported that several top co-occurrence clusters appeared linked to parvovirus B19, influenza, CMV and Epstein-Barr virus. The study listed around 160 TCR beta chains as associated with cytomegalovirus. Most TCR sequences were observed very rarely across donors, whereas some public TCRs were present in many individuals. Strong co-occurrence of HLA alleles, especially DR and DQ, made assigning TCR associations to individual alleles difficult. Presence/absence analyses assumed roughly uniform sequencing depth across donors, an assumption that may not hold. In a later analysis, TCR association rates were found to vary across HLA loci, with the most associated TCRs seen for DRB1 alleles and the fewest for HLA-C alleles. Cytomegalovirus status was reported to be diagnosed by the classifier with high specificity and sensitivity in both the original and validation cohorts. Approximately 18 rarely observed V segments, including chromosome 9 orphons, were excluded from the earlier analysis of approximately 600 of the donors because counts were too low.

The chain links TRBV19 with TRBJ1-4; 7 bases in the junction line up with TRBD1. The specimen was PBMCs. This TCR was recovered from a woman aged 25-40 years in good health and CMV-seropositive. CDR3 protein: CASSQQGYIEKLFF. The nucleotide sequence reads as follows: TGTGCCAGTAGCCAACAGGGGTATATTGAAAAACTGTTTTTT.